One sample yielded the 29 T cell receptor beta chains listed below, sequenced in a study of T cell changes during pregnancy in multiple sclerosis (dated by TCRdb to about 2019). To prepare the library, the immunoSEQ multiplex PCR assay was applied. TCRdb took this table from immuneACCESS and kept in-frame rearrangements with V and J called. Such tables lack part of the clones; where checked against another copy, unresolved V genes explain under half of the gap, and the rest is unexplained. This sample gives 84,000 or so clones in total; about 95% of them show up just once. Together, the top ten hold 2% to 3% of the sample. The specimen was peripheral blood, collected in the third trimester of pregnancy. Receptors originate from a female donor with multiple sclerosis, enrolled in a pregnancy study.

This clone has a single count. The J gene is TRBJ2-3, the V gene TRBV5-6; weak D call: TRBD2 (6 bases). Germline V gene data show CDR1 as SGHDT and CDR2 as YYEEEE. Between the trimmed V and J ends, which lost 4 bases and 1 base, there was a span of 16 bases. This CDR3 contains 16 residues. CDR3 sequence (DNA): TGTGCCAGCAGCCGACGGGGACTGCTCGGCACAGATACGCAGTATTTT. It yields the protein CASSRRGLLGTDTQYF.

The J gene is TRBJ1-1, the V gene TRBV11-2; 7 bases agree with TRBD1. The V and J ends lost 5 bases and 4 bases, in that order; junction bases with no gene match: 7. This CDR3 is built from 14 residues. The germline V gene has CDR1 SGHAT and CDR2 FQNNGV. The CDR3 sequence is CASSRGGRGTEAFF. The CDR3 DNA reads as TGTGCCAGCAGCCGAGGGGGCCGAGGCACTGAAGCTTTCTTT.

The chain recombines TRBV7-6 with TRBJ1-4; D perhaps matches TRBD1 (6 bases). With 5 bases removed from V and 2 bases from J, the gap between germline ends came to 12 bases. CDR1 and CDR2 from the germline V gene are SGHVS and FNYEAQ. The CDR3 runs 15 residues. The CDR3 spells CASSRNQGTNEKLFF. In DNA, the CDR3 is TGTGCCAGCAGCCGAAATCAGGGGACTAATGAAAAACTGTTTTTT.

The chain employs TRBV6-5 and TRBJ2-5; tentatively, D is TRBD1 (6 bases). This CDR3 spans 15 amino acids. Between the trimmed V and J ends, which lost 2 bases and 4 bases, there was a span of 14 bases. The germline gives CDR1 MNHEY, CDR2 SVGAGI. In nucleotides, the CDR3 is TGTGCCAGCAGTTACCAAACAGGGAAAGGAGAGACCCAGTACTTC. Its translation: CASSYQTGKGETQYF.

CDR3 sequence reads: CASSWGGAGEQYF. CDR3 nucleotide sequence: TGTGCCAGCAGTTGGGGAGGGGCCGGGGAGCAGTACTTC. V is TRBV27 and J is TRBJ2-7; 7 nucleotides match TRBD2. The CDR3 has 13 amino acids. CDR1 and CDR2 from the germline V gene are MNHEY and SMNVEV (reference sequence). J lost 7 bases, V lost 4 bases, and 7 bases had no gene match.

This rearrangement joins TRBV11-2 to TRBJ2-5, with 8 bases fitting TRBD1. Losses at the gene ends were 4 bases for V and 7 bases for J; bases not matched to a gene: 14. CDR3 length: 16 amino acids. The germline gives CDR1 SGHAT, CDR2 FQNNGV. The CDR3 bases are TGTGCCAGCAGCTCCCCGACAGGGGCGGATTTTGGGACCCAGTACTTC. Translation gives CASSSPTGADFGTQYF. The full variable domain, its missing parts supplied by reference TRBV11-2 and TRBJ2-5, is EAGVAQSPRYKIIEKRQSVAFWCNPISGHATLYWYQQILGQGPKLLIQFQNNGVVDDSQLPKDRFSAERLKGVDSTLKIQPAKLEDSAVYLCASSSPTGADFGTQYFGPGTRLLVL.

Here the CDR3 reads CASSRGLAYEQFF. CDR3 nucleotides: TGTGCCAGCAGTCGTGGACTAGCATATGAGCAGTTCTTC. The rearrangement joins TRBV7-8 to TRBJ2-1; 8 bases are a match to TRBD2. CDR1 SGHVS and CDR2 FQNEAQ come from the germline V gene. The V and J ends lost 6 bases and 8 bases, in that order; junction bases with no gene match: 6. This CDR3 has 13 residues.

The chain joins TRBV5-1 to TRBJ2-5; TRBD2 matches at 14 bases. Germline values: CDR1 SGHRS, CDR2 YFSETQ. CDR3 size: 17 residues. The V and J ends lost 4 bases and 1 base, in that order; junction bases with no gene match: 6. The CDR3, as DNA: TGCGCCAGCAGCCCCGGGACTAGCGGGGGAGCCCAAGAGACCCAGTACTTC. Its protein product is CASSPGTSGGAQETQYF. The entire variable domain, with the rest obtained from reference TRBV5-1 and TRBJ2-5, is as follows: KAGVTQTPRYLIKTRGQQVTLSCSPISGHRSVSWYQQTPGQGLQFLFEYFSETQRNKGNFPGRFSGRQFSNSRSEMNVSTLELGDSALYLCASSPGTSGGAQETQYFGPGTRLLVL.

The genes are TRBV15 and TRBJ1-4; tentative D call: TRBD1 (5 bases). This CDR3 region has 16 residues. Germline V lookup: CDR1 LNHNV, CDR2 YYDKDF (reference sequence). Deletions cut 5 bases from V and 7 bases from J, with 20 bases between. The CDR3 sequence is CATSPSGGRGSEKLFF. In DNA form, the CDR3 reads TGTGCCACCAGCCCTTCGGGCGGACGGGGGAGTGAAAAACTGTTTTTT.

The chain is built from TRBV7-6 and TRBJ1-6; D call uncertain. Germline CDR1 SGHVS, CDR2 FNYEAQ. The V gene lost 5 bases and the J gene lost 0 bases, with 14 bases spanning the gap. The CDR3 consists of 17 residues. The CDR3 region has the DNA TGTGCCAGCAGCCTCGGCGGGTCTAGCTCCTATAATTCACCCCTCCACTTT. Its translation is CASSLGGSSSYNSPLHF. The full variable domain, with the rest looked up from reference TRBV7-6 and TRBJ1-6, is GAGVSQSPRYKVTKRGQDVALRCDPISGHVSLYWYRQALGQGPEFLTYFNYEAQQDKSGLPNDRFSAERPEGSISTLTIQRTEQRDSAMYRCASSLGGSSSYNSPLHFGNGTRLTVT.

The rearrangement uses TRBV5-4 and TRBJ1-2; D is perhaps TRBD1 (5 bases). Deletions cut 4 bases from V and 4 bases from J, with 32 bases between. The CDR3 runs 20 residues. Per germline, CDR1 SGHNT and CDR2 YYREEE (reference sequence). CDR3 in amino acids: CASSLRDSRTLALPVYGYTF. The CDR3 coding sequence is TGTGCCAGCAGCCTTCGGGACTCCCGAACACTAGCTCTCCCGGTCTATGGCTACACCTTC.

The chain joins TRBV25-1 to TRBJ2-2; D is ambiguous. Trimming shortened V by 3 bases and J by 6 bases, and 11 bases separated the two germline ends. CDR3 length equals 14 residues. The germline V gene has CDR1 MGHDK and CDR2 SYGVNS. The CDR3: CASSDGSVSGELFF. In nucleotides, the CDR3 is TGTGCCAGCAGTGATGGTTCGGTTTCCGGGGAGCTGTTTTTT.

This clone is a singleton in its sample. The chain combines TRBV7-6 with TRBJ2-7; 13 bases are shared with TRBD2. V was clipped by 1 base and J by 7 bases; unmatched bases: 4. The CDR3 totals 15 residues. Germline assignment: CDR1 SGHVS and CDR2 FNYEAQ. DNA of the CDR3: TGTGCCAGCAGCTTAGGGACTAGCGGGGGTTCTGAGCAGTACTTC. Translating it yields CASSLGTSGGSEQYF.

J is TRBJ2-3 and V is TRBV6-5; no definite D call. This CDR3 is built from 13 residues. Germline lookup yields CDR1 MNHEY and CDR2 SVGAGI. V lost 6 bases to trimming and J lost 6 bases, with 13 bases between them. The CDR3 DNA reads TGTGCCAGCAGCCTAAACGCAGGTGATACGCAGTATTTT. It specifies CASSLNAGDTQYF.

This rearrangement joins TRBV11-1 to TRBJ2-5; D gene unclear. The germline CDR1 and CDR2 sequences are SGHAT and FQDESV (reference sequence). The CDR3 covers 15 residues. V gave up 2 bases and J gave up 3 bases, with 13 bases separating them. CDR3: CASSLSSGREETQYF. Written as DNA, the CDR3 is TGTGCCAGCAGCTTATCAAGTGGTCGGGAAGAGACCCAGTACTTC.

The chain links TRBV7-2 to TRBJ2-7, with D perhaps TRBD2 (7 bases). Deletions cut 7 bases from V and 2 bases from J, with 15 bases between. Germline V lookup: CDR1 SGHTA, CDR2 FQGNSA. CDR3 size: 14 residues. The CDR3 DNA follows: TGTGCCAGCACCCAGGGGAGCGGGGCCTACGAGCAGTACTTC. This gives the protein CASTQGSGAYEQYF.

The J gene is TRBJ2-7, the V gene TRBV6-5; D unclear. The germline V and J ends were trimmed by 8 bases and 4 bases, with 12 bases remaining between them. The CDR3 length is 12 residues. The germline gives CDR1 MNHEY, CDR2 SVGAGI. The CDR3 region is CASSPSGYEQYF. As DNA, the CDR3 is TGTGCCAGCTCCCCCTCCGGTTACGAGCAGTACTTC.

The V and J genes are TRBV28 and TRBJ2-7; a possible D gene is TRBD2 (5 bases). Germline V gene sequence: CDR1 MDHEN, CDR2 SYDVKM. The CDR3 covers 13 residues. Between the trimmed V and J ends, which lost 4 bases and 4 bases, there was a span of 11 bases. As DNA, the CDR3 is TGTGCCAGCAGTTCGGTGGGGAGTTACGAGCAGTACTTC. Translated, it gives CASSSVGSYEQYF.

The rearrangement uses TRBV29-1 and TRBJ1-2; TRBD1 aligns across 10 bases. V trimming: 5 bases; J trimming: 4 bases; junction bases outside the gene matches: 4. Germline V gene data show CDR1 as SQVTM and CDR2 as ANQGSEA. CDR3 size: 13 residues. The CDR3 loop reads CSVRGQGGYGYTF. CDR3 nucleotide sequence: TGCAGCGTTCGAGGACAGGGGGGCTATGGCTACACCTTC. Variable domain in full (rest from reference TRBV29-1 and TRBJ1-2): SAVISQKPSRDICQRGTSLTIQCQVDSQVTMMFWYRQQPGQSLTLIATANQGSEATYESGFVIDKFPISRPNLTFSTLTVSNMSPEDSSIYLCSVRGQGGYGYTFGSGTRLTVV.

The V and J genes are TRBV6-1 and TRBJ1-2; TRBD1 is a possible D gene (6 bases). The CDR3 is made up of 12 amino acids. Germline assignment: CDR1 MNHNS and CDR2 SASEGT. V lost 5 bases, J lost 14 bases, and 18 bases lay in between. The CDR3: CASSPKTGRGTF. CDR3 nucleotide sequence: TGTGCCAGCAGTCCCAAGACAGGACGAGGTACCTTC.

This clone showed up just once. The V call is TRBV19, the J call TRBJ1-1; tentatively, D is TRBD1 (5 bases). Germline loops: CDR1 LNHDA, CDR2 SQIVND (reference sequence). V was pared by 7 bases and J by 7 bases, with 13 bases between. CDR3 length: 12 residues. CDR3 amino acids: CASTNQGYEAFF. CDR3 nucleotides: TGTGCCAGTACCAACCAGGGTTATGAAGCTTTCTTT.

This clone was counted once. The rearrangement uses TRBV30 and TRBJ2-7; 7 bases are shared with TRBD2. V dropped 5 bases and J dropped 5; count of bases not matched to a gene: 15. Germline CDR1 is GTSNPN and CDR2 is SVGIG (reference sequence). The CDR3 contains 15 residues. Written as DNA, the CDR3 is TGTGCCTGGGGAGGAGATAGACTAGCCCGCCACGAGCAGTACTTC. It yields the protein CAWGGDRLARHEQYF.

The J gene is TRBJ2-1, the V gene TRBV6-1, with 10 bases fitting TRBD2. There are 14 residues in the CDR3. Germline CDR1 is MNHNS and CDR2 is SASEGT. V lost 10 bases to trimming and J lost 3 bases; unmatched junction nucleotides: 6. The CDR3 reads CATKRTSGYNEQFF. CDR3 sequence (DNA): TGTGCCACTAAGAGGACTAGCGGCTACAATGAGCAGTTCTTC.

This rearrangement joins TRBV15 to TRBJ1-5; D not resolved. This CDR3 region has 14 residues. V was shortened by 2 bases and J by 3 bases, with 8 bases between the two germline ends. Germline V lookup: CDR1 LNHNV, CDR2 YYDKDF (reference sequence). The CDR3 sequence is CATSRTDSNQPQHF. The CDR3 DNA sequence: TGTGCCACCAGCAGAACAGATTCCAATCAGCCCCAGCATTTT.

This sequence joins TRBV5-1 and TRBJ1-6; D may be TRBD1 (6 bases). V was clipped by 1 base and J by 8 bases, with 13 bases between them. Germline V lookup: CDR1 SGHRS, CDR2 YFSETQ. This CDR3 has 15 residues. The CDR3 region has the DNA TGCGCCAGCAGCTTGACAGGGCTTAGCGATTCACCCCTCCACTTT. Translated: CASSLTGLSDSPLHF.

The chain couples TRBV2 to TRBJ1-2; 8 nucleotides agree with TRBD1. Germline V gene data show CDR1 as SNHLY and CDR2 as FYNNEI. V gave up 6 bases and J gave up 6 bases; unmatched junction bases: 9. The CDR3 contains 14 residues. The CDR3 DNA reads TGTGCCAGCAGGGCCACAGGGGGTGAGAATGGCTACACCTTC. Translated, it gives CASRATGGENGYTF.

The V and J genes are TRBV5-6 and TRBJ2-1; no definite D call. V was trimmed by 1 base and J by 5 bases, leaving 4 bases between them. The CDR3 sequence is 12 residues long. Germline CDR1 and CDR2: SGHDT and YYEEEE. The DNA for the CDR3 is TGTGCCAGCAGCTTGAGCGACAATGAGCAGTTCTTC. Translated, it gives CASSLSDNEQFF.

The CDR3 here is CASSLDGGPFGYTF. In nucleotides, the CDR3 is TGTGCCAGCAGCCTGGACGGGGGTCCCTTTGGCTACACCTTC. V gene TRBV5-6 combines with J gene TRBJ1-2, with TRBD1 as a possible D gene (5 bases). The CDR3 is 14 residues long. Between the trimmed V and J ends, which lost 4 bases and 7 bases, there was a span of 17 bases. Germline lookup yields CDR1 SGHDT and CDR2 YYEEEE.

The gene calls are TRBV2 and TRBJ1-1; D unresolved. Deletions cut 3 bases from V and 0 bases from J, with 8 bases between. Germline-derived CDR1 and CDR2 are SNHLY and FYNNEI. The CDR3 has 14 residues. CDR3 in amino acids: CASSEVRVNTEAFF. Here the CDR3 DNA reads TGTGCCAGCAGTGAGGTACGGGTGAACACTGAAGCTTTCTTT.